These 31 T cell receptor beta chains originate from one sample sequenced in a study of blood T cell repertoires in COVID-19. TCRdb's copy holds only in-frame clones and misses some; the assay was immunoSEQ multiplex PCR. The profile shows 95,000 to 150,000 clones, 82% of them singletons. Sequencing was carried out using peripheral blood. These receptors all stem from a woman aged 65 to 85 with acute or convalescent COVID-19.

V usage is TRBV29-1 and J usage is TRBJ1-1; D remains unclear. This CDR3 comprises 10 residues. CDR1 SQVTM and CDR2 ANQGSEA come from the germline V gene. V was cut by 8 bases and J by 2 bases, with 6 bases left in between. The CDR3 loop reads CSTYNTEAFF. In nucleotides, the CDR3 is TGCAGCACCTATAACACTGAAGCTTTCTTT.

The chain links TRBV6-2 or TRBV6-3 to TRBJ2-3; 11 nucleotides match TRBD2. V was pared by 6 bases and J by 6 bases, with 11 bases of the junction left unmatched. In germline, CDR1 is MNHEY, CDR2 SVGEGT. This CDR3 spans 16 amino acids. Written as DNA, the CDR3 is TGTGCCAGCAGCGATCCTAGACTAGCGGGGTTGGATACGCAGTATTTT. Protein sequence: CASSDPRLAGLDTQYF.

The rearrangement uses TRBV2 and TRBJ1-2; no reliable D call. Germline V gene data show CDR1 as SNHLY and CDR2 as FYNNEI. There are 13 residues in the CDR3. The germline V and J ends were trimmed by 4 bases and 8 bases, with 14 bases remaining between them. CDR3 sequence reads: CASSGHVRTGYTF. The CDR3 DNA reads TGTGCCAGCAGTGGACACGTCCGAACGGGCTACACCTTC. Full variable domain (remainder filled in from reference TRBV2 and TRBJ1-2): EPEVTQTPSHQVTQMGQEVILRCVPISNHLYFYWYRQILGQKVEFLVSFYNNEISEKSEIFDDQFSVERPDGSNFTLKIRSTKLEDSAMYFCASSGHVRTGYTFGSGTRLTVV.

The CDR3 is CASSMQTGGAGLNTEAFF. CDR3 nucleotides: TGTGCCAGCAGCATGCAGACAGGGGGCGCGGGTCTGAACACTGAAGCTTTCTTT. The rearrangement links TRBV11-2 to TRBJ1-1; 10 bases fit TRBD1. CDR3 size: 18 residues. V lost 5 bases and J lost 0; bases outside the gene matches: 12. The germline gives CDR1 SGHAT, CDR2 FQNNGV.

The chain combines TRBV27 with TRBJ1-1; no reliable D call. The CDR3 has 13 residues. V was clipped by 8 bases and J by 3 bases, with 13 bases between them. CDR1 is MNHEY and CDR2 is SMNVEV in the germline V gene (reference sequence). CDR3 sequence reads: CASSVGVDTEAFF. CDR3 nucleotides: TGTGCCAGCTCGGTCGGAGTGGACACTGAAGCTTTCTTT.

CDR3 DNA: TGTGCCTGGAGCGTTAGTAGGGTGTTCAGCCGCTCGGGGGAGACCCAGTACTTC. It translates to CAWSVSRVFSRSGETQYF. V gene TRBV30 combines with J gene TRBJ2-5, with D perhaps matching TRBD2 (5 bases). The CDR3 contains 18 residues. Germline assignment: CDR1 GTSNPN and CDR2 SVGIG (reference sequence). Trimming took 3 bases from V and 5 from J, leaving 28 bases between them.

CDR3 region: CASSLSMRANYGYTF. The CDR3 DNA reads as TGTGCCAGCAGCCTATCAATGCGAGCGAACTATGGCTACACCTTC. The V gene is TRBV11-2, the J gene TRBJ1-2; D remains ambiguous. V lost 5 bases to trimming and J lost 2 bases, with 15 bases between them. Germline V CDR1 and CDR2: SGHAT, FQNNGV. This CDR3 region has 15 residues.

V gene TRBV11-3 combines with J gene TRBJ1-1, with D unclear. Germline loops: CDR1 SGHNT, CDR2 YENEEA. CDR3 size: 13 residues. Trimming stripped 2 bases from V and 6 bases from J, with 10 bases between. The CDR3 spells CASSLSRLAEAFF. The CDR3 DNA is TGTGCCAGCAGCTTAAGTCGACTCGCTGAAGCTTTCTTT. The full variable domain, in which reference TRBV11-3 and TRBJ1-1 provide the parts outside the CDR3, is EAGVVQSPRYKIIEKKQPVAFWCNPISGHNTLYWYLQNLGQGPELLIRYENEEAVDDSQLPKDRFSAERLKGVDSTLKIQPAELGDSAVYLCASSLSRLAEAFFGQGTRLTVV.

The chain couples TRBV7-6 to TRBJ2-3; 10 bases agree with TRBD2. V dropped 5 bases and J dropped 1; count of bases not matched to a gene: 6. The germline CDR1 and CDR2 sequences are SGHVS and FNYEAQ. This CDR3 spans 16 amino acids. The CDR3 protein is CASSRSGGAGTDTQYF. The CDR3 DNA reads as TGTGCCAGCAGCCGGAGCGGGGGGGCGGGCACAGATACGCAGTATTTT.

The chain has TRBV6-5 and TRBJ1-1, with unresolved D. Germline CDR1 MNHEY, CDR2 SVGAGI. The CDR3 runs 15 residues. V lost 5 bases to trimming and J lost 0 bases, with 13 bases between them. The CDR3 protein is CASSPGALMNTEAFF. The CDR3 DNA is TGTGCCAGCAGTCCCGGAGCTCTCATGAACACTGAAGCTTTCTTT.

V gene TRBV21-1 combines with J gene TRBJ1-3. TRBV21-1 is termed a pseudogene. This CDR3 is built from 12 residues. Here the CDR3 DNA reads TGTGCCAGGGCCCCACTCGGGAACACCATATATTTT. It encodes CARAPLGNTIYF.

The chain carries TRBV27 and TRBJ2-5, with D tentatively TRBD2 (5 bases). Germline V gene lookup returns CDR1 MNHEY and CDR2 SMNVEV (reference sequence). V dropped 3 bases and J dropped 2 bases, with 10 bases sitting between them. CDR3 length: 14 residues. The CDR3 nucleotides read TGTGCCAGCAGTTTGGCGGGTCGTCAAGAGACCCAGTACTTC. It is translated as CASSLAGRQETQYF.

In nucleotides, the CDR3 is TGCGCCAGCAGCAGGACAGCGAACTCCTACGAGCAGTACGTC. Residues: CASSRTANSYEQYV. This chain uses TRBV5-1 with TRBJ2-7; tentatively, D is TRBD1 (6 bases). With 4 bases removed from V and 0 bases from J, the gap between germline ends came to 11 bases. The CDR3 spans 14 residues. Germline values: CDR1 SGHRS, CDR2 YFSETQ.

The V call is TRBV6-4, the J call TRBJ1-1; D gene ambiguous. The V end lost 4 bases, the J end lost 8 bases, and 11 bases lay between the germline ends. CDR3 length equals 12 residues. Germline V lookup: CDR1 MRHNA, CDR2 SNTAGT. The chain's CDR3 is CASSGGPGEAFF. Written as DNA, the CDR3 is TGTGCCAGCAGTGGTGGGCCCGGAGAAGCTTTCTTT.

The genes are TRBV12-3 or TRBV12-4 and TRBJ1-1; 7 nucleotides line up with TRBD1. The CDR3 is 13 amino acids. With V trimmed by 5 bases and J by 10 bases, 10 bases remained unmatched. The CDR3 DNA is TGTGCCAGCAGTGCCTCCGGGACAGCGCGAGCTTTCTTT. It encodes CASSASGTARAFF.

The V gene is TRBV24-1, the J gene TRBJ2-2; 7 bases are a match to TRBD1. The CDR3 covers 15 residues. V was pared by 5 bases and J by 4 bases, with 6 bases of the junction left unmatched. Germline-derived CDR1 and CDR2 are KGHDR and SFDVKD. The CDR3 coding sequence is TGTGCCACCAGTGTTGGGGACAGTCCCACCGGGGAGCTGTTTTTT. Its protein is CATSVGDSPTGELFF.

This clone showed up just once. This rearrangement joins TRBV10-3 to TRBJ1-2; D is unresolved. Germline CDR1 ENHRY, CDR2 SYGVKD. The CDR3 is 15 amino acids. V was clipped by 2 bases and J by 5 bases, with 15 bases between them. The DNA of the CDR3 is TGTGCCATCAGTGAGCGTCAGGAAAAGATATATGGCTACACCTTC. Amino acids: CAISERQEKIYGYTF.

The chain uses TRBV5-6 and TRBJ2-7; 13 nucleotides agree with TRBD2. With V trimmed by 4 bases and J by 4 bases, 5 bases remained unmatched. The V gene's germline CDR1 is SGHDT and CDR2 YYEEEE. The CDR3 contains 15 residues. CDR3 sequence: CASSQTSGGPYEQYV. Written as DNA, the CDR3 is TGTGCCAGCAGCCAGACTAGCGGGGGGCCATACGAGCAGTACGTC.

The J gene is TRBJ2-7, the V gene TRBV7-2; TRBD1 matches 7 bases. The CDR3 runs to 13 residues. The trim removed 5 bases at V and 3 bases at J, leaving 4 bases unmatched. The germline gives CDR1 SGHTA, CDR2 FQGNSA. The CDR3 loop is CASSINRGYEQYV. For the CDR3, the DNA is TGTGCCAGCAGCATTAACAGGGGCTACGAGCAGTACGTC.

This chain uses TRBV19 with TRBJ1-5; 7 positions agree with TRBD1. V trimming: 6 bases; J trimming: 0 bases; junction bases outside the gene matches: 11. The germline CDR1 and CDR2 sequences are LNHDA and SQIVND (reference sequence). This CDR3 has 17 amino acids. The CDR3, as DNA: TGTGCCAGTAGACCAGGACAGGTACCTTATAGCAATCAGCCCCAGCATTTT. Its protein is CASRPGQVPYSNQPQHF.

CDR3 coding DNA: TGTGCCAGCAGTTACAACAGGGTGGGGGAGCTGTTTTTT. Translated: CASSYNRVGELFF. V is TRBV6-5 and J is TRBJ2-2; D is perhaps TRBD1 (6 bases). This CDR3 has 13 amino acids. Trimming shortened V by 2 bases and J by 8 bases, and 9 bases separated the two germline ends. The germline V gene has CDR1 MNHEY and CDR2 SVGAGI.

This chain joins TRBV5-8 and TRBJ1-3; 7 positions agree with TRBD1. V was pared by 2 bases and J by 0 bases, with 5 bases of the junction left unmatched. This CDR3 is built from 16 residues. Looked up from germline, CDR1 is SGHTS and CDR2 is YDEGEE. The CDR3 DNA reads TGTGCCAGCAGCTTCGAGTGGGACAGCTCTGGAAACACCATATATTTT. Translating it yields CASSFEWDSSGNTIYF.

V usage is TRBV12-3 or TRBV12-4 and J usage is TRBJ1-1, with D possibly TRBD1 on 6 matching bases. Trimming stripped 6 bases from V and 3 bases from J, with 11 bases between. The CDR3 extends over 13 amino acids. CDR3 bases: TGTGCCAGCAGCCGAGGACAGTACACTGAAGCTTTCTTT. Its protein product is CASSRGQYTEAFF.

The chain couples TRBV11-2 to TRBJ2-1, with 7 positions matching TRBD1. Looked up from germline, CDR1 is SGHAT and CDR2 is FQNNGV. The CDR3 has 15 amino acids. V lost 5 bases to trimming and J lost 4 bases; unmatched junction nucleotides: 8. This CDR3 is CASSPPRGLYNEQFF. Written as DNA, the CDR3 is TGTGCCAGCAGCCCCCCGAGGGGGCTATACAATGAGCAGTTCTTC.

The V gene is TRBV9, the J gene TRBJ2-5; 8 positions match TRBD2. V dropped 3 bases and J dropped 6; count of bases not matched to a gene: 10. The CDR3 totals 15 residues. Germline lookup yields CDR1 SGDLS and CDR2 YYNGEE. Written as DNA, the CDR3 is TGTGCCAGCAGCGGGGGAGGGGCTAGCGGGCAGACCCAGTACTTC. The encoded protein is CASSGGGASGQTQYF.

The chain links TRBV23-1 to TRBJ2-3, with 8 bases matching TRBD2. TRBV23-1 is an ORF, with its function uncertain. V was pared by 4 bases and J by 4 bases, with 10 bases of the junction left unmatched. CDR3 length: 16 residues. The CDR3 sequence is CASSLPPGGAADTQYF. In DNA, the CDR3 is TGCGCCAGCAGTCTACCCCCCGGGGGGGCCGCAGATACGCAGTATTTT.

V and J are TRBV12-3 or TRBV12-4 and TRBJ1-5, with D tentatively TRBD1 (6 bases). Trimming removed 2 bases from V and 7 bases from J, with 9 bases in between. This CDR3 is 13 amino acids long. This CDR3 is CASSLTGQQPQHF. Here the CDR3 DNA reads TGTGCCAGCAGTTTAACAGGGCAACAGCCCCAGCATTTT.

In DNA, the CDR3 is TGTGCCAGCAGCTTGGAGGGTGGGGCCTCCTACAATGAGCAGTTCTTC. Amino acid sequence: CASSLEGGASYNEQFF. The chain couples TRBV5-4 to TRBJ2-1; perhaps TRBD1 as D (5 bases). The V and J ends lost 0 bases and 0 bases respectively, with 10 bases between them. The CDR3 has 16 amino acids. Germline CDR1 reads SGHNT; CDR2 reads YYREEE (reference sequence).

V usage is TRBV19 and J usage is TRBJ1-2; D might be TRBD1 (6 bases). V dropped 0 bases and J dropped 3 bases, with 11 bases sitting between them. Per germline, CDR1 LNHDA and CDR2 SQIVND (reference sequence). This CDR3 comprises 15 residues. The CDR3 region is CASSIDPGEDYGYTF. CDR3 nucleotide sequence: TGTGCCAGTAGTATAGATCCAGGGGAAGACTATGGCTACACCTTC.

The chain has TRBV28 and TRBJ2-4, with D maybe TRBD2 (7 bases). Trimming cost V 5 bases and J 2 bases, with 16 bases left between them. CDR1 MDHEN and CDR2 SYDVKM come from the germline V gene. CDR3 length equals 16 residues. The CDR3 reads CASSRGADATKNIQYF. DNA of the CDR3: TGTGCCAGCAGTCGGGGGGCGGACGCTACCAAAAACATTCAGTACTTC.

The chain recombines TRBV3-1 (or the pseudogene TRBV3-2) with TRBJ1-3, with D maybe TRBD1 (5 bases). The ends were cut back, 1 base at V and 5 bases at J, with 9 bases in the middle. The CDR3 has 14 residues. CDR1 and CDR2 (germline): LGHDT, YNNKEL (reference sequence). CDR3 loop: CASSQGAGRNTIYF. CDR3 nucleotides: TGTGCCAGCAGCCAAGGGGCAGGGAGAAACACCATATATTTT.